Below, 13 T cell receptor beta chains from the same sample are listed, as sequenced in a study of beta chain features in type 1 diabetes. All of the isolated RNA was reverse transcribed, so expressed TCRB transcripts were sequenced. The table came from immunoSEQ multiplex PCR; TCRdb's copy has only in-frame clones and leaves some out. The sample contains about 650,000 clones, roughly an eighth of which appear only once. Antigens for these TCRs are unknown. General observations from the study: In every one of the four CD4+ subsets, TCRB CDR3s were moderately but significantly shorter in Type 1 diabetes patients.

Sequenced input: naive CD4+ T cells from blood. The receptor set was obtained from a man aged 25-45 years with type 1 diabetes.

V and J are TRBV19 and TRBJ1-6; no reliable D call. Germline V gives CDR1 LNHDA, CDR2 SQIVND (reference sequence). There are 13 residues in the CDR3. V lost 3 bases to trimming and J lost 7 bases, with 7 bases between them. The CDR3 DNA reads TGTGCCAGTAGTATCGTGAGGAATTCACCCCTCCACTTT. This codes for CASSIVRNSPLHF.

The rearrangement joins TRBV30 to TRBJ2-3; D ambiguous. The CDR3 has 14 amino acids. The germline gives CDR1 GTSNPN, CDR2 SVGIG (reference sequence). The V gene lost 0 bases and the J gene lost 6 bases, with 13 bases spanning the gap. In DNA, the CDR3 is TGTGCCTGGAGTGTACAGCTGACCGCGGATACGCAGTATTTT. It yields the protein CAWSVQLTADTQYF.

This clone has a handful of counts. The rearrangement uses TRBV7-2 and TRBJ1-2; 8 nucleotides line up with TRBD1. The germline gives CDR1 SGHTA, CDR2 FQGNSA. There are 14 residues in the CDR3. V was pared by 3 bases and J by 4 bases, with 4 bases of the junction left unmatched. CDR3: CASSFNRGTYGYTF. The CDR3 DNA sequence: TGTGCCAGCAGCTTCAACAGGGGGACCTATGGCTACACCTTC.

This clone was seen a handful of times. This chain uses TRBV5-1 with TRBJ1-1; no clear D. The germline CDR1 and CDR2 sequences are SGHRS and YFSETQ. Trimming took off 4 bases at V and 1 base at J, with 8 bases between the two ends. The CDR3 sequence is 13 residues long. CDR3 nucleotide sequence: TGCGCCAGCAGCGTGGAGGGGAACACTGAAGCTTTCTTT. Translating it yields CASSVEGNTEAFF.

V is TRBV29-1 and J is TRBJ2-1; D unclear. CDR1 SQVTM and CDR2 ANQGSEA come from the germline V gene. V was cut by 4 bases and J by 3 bases, with 10 bases left in between. The CDR3 totals 13 residues. This CDR3 is CSVGTQNYNEQFF. The CDR3 nucleotides read TGCAGCGTTGGGACGCAGAACTACAATGAGCAGTTCTTC.

This clone was observed a handful of times. The rearrangement joins TRBV11-2 to TRBJ2-2; D may match TRBD1 or TRBD2 (5 bases each). V was shortened by 6 bases and J by 1 base, with 12 bases between the two germline ends. CDR3 size: 15 residues. The V gene's germline CDR1 is SGHAT and CDR2 FQNNGV. Here the CDR3 reads CASSTGTKNTGELFF. In nucleotides, the CDR3 is TGTGCCAGCAGTACCGGGACCAAGAACACCGGGGAGCTGTTTTTT.

J is TRBJ1-2 and V is TRBV18; perhaps TRBD1 as D (5 bases). Germline V gene lookup returns CDR1 KGHSH and CDR2 LQKENI. The CDR3 length is 19 residues. V gave up 6 bases and J gave up 5 bases, with 31 bases separating them. The CDR3 DNA sequence: TGTGCCAGCTCGCCGTGGGGCAGCCGGACGAATTCCCAACAGTATGGCTACACCTTC. Protein: CASSPWGSRTNSQQYGYTF.

The CDR3 coding sequence is TGTGCCAGCGGGACAACGAACACCGGGGAGCTGTTTTTT. This sequence encodes CASGTTNTGELFF. The chain carries TRBV28 and TRBJ2-2; possible D gene TRBD1, 6 bases. The CDR3 extends over 13 amino acids. In germline, CDR1 is MDHEN, CDR2 SYDVKM. Trimming took 8 bases from V and 0 from J, leaving 7 bases between them. The full variable domain, completed using reference TRBV28 and TRBJ2-2, is DVKVTQSSRYLVKRTGEKVFLECVQDMDHENMFWYRQDPGLGLRLIYFSYDVKMKEKGDIPEGYSVSREKKERFSLILESASTNQTSMYLCASGTTNTGELFFGEGSRLTVL.

This clone was found a few times. The chain uses TRBV28 and TRBJ2-7; perhaps TRBD2 as D (5 bases). Germline V gives CDR1 MDHEN, CDR2 SYDVKM. The V and J ends lost 4 bases and 5 bases respectively, with 6 bases between them. The CDR3 has 11 amino acids. The DNA of the CDR3 is TGTGCCAGCAGTTCGACTAACGAGCAGTACTTC. Encoded protein: CASSSTNEQYF.

This clone was detected a few times. The chain combines TRBV13 with TRBJ1-5; no firm D call. This CDR3 spans 14 amino acids. Germline V lookup: CDR1 PRHDT, CDR2 FYEKMQ (reference sequence). Trimming removed 4 bases from V and 3 bases from J, with 10 bases in between. DNA of the CDR3: TGTGCCAGCAGCTCTCGACGGTACAATCAGCCCCAGCATTTT. Its protein product is CASSSRRYNQPQHF.

Only a few counts were recorded for this clone. The chain has TRBV19 and TRBJ2-5, with D perhaps TRBD1 (6 bases). This CDR3 region has 14 residues. Germline V lookup: CDR1 LNHDA, CDR2 SQIVND (reference sequence). V was clipped by 9 bases and J by 7 bases, with 21 bases between them. The CDR3 DNA is TGTGCCAGCAAGGAAACTCAGGGGTTTGGGACCCAGTACTTC. Residues: CASKETQGFGTQYF.

This CDR3 reads CASSELAGGPTDTQYF. The CDR3 DNA sequence: TGTGCCAGCAGCGAATTAGCGGGGGGGCCAACAGATACGCAGTATTTT. This rearrangement joins TRBV9 to TRBJ2-3; 11 bases match TRBD2. The V gene's germline CDR1 is SGDLS and CDR2 YYNGEE. This CDR3 region has 16 residues. Germline trimming cut 3 bases from V and 3 bases from J; bases unmatched to any gene: 6.

The sample holds a few counts of this clone. The chain recombines TRBV27 with TRBJ1-5; 7 bases align to TRBD1. CDR3 size: 15 residues. Germline V CDR1 and CDR2: MNHEY, SMNVEV (reference sequence). The V gene end was trimmed by 6 bases and the J gene end by 0 bases; junction bases not matched to a gene: 5. The CDR3 reads CASRLTGFSNQPQHF. In nucleotides, the CDR3 is TGTGCCAGCAGGTTGACAGGGTTTAGCAATCAGCCCCAGCATTTT.